The entry below describes one T cell receptor beta chain. This clone came up once. No cognate antigen has been identified for it. Within one base of it there is no much larger clone, and no base qualities were kept. The germline V gene specifies SQVTM as CDR1 and ANQGSEA as CDR2. The CDR3 starts with the cysteine, ends with the phenylalanine, and has 12 residues. Only CDR3 DNA is held: 36 bases, read in frame from base 1. Trimming accounts for 7 bases at V and 3 bases at J, while the number of junction bases matched to no gene is 3. This entry belongs to a study of Ad26.COV2.S vaccination and SARS-CoV-2 variants (dated by TCRdb to the early 2020s). Broadly, across the study: Vaccine-arm donors were drawn from COV1001, a multicentre, randomized, double-blind, placebo-controlled phase I-IIa trial of Ad26.COV2.S in healthy adults. Ad26.COV2.S was given intramuscularly at 5x10^10 or 1x10^11 viral particles, as a single shot or as two shots 56 days apart. Sequencing of the TCRbeta repertoire served to evaluate the specificity and breadth of SARS-CoV-2-reactive T cell receptors following Ad26.COV2.S vaccination. A total of approximately 32 samples were included in the TCR-sequenced set, comprising roughly 20 Ad26.COV2.S vaccine recipients, 5 placebo recipients and 8 SARS-CoV-2 convalescent individuals. Trial participants were randomized into five groups of five, in which low-dose or high-dose Ad26.COV2.S was given once or twice, or placebo was given on both occasions. Blinding of investigators to trial group allocation was maintained during experiments and outcome assessment.

The sample's treatment or condition label is to be understood as: 15 to 20 received Ad26.COV2.S at low or high dose, single or two shots; 5 received placebo; per-sample allocation not given. For vaccine and placebo recipients, the sequenced repertoires came from samples collected on day 63 after the first injection. In Cohort 1b, 25 to 30 adults aged 18-55 years were enrolled at a single site in Boston, USA, between 29 July and 7 August 2020. Ad26.COV2.S was a replication-incompetent adenovirus type 26 vector expressing a prefusion-stabilized SARS-CoV-2 spike protein from the original Wuhan strain. The paper's findings and limits, for the study overall: Compared with placebo recipients, Ad26.COV2.S recipients showed higher spike-specific TCR breadth (P = 0.0014). Substantial breadth of spike-specific CD8+ and CD4+ T cell responses was reported after vaccination. Vaccine and placebo recipients had similar non-spike TCR breadth, a finding consistent with the vaccine containing only spike. The study was not powered for comparison of responses between vaccine doses or regimens. It was noted by the authors that total T cell responses may have been underestimated by the TCR breadth and depth analyses.

TCRbeta CDR3 regions were sequenced with the immunoSEQ Assay. After extraction, genomic DNA underwent amplification by bias-controlled multiplex PCR, followed by high-throughput sequencing. In the authors' own workflow: To quantify the absolute abundance of every unique TCRbeta CDR3 region, sequences were collapsed and filtered. T cell fraction was estimated by normalization of TCRbeta template counts to usable DNA, with usable DNA being measured through amplification of reference genes present in all nucleated cells. Repertoire TCRs were annotated as SARS-CoV-2-specific when V gene, CDR3 amino acid sequence and J gene were exactly matched to a known reactive TCR set. The reference SARS-CoV-2 TCR set came from MIRA and was filtered for enrichment in COVID-19-positive ImmuneCODE repertoires, removing public or cross-reactive TCRs. Drawing on the MIRA antigens, annotated TCRs were analysed further at the level of specific ORF or position within ORF. Breadth was defined as the number of annotated unique rearrangements divided by the total number of unique productive rearrangements, and depth was defined as the summed frequency of the annotated unique rearrangements. Group comparisons of TCR breadth used two-sided Wilcoxon rank-sum tests. As stored in TCRdb, this immuneACCESS dataset retains in-frame rearrangements with V and J assigned. A fraction of the clones does not appear; measured against another copy, unresolved V genes explain less than half of the discrepancy, and the remainder lacks a known reason. The V and J calls and clone size were taken over from that table, and D and trimming were inferred from the DNA. The sample records around 450,000 clones, roughly nine tenths of which are singletons. The top ten clonotypes cover over 2.5% of the sample.

Sequencing was performed on peripheral blood, taken in a trial of Ad26.COV2.S vaccine versus placebo. The sequence is built from TRBV29-1 and TRBJ2-1, with TRBD1 identical over 7 junction bases. The TCR originated in a person between 18 and 60 years old who received the Ad26.COV2.S COVID-19 vaccine or a placebo. DNA sequence: TGCAGCGGTGGGACAGACTACAATGAGCAGTTCTTC. It specifies CSGGTDYNEQFF.